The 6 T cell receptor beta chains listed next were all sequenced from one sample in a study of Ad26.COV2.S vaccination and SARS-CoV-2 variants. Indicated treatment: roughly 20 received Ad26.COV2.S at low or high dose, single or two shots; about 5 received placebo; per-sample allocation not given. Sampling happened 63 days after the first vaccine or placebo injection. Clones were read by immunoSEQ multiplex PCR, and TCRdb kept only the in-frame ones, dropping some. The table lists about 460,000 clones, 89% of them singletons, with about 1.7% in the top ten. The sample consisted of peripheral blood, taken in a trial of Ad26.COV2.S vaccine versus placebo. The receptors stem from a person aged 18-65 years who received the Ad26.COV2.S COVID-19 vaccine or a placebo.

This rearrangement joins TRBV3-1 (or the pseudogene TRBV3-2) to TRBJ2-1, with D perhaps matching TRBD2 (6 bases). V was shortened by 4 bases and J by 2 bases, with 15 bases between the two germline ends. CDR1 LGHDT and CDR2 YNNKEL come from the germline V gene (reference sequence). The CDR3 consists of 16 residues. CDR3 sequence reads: CASSLQGTWTYNEQFF. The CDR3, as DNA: TGTGCCAGCAGCCTTCAAGGGACTTGGACCTACAATGAGCAGTTCTTC.

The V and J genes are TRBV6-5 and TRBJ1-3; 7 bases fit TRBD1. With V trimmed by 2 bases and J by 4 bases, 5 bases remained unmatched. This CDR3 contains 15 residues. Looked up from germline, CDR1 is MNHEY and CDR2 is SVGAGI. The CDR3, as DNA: TGTGCCAGCAGTTACCACGGGACAGAAGGAAACACCATATATTTT. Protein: CASSYHGTEGNTIYF.

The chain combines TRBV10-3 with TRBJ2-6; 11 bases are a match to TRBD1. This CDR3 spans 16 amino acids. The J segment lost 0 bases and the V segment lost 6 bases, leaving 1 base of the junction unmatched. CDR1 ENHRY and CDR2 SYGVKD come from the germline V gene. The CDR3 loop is CAISGTGGSGANVLTF. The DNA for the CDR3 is TGTGCCATCAGCGGGACAGGGGGCTCTGGGGCCAACGTCCTGACTTTC.

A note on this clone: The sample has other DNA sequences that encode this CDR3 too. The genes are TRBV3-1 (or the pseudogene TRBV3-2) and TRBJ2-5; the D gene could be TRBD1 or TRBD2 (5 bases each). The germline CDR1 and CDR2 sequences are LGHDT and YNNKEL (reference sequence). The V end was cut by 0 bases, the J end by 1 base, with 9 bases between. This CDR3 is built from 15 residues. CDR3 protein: CASSQDRGSQETQYF. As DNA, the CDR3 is TGTGCCAGCAGCCAAGATCGGGGCAGCCAAGAGACCCAGTACTTC.

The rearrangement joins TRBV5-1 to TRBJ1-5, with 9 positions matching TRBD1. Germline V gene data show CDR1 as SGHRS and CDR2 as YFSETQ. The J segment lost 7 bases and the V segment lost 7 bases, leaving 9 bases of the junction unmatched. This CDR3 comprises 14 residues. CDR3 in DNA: TGCGCCAGCCCGGGGACAGGGAAAGGGCAGCCCCAGCATTTT. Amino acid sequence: CASPGTGKGQPQHF.

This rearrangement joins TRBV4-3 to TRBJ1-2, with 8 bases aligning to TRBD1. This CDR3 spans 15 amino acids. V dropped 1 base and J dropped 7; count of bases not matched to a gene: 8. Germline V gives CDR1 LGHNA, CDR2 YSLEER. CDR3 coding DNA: TGCGCCAGCAGCCAAGGCAGACAGGGGCTCTCTGGCTACACCTTC. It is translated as CASSQGRQGLSGYTF.